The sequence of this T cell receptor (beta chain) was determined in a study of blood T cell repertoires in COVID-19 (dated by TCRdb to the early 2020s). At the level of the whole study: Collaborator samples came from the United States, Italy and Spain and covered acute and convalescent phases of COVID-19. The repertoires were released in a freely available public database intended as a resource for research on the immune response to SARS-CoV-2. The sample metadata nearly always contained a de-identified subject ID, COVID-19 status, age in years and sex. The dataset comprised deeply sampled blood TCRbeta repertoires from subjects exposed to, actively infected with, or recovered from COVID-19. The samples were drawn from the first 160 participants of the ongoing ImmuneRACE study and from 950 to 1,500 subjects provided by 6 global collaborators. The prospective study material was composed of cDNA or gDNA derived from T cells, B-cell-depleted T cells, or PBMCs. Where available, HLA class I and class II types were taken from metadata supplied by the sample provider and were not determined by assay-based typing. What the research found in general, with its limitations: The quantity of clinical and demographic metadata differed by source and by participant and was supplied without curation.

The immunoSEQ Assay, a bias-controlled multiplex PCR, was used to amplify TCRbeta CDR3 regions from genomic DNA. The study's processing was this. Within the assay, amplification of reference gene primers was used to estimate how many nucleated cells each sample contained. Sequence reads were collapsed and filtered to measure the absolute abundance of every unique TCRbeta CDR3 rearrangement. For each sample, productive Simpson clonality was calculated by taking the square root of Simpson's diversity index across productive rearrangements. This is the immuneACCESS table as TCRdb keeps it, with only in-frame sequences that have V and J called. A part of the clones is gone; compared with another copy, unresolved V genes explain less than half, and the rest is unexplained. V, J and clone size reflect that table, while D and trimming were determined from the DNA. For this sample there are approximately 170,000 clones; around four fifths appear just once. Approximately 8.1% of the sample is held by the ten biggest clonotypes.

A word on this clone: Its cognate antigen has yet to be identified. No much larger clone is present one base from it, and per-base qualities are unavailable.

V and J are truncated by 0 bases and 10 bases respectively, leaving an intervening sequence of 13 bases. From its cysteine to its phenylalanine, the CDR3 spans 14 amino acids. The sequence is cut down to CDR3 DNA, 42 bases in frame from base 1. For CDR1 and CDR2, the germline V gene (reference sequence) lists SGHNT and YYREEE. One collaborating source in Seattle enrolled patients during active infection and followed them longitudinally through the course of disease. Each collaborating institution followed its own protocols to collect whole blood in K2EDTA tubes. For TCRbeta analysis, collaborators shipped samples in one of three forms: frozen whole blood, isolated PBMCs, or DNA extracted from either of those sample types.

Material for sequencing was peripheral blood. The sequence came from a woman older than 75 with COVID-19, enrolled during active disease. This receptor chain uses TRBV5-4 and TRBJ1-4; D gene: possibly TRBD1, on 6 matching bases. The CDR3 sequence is CASSLADSSGKLFF. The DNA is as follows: TGTGCCAGCAGCTTGGCGGACAGCTCTGGAAAACTGTTTTTT.